This entry concerns a single T cell receptor (beta chain). Its recognized antigen is unknown. Per-base quality was not reported, and no clone a single base away is much larger than it. The sample comes from a study of response to subunit inactivated influenza vaccine (dated by TCRdb to the late 2010s). Turning to the overall study: Deep quantitative T cell receptor repertoire profiling was used in the study to track responses to a trivalent subunit inactivated influenza vaccine.

The investigation overall reported the following: The authors proposed that each seasonal influenza vaccination may bring in only a limited number of new T cells.

From its cysteine to its phenylalanine, the CDR3 spans 15 amino acids. Only the CDR3 part of the read is kept: 45 bases, read in frame from the first base. The V end loses 4 bases and the J end loses 4 bases, and a stretch of 17 bases separates them. CDR1 MNHEY and CDR2 SVGEGT are derived from the germline V gene. The method behind the library was RT-PCR. Sequencing used an Illumina HiSeq 2500. TCRdb ran its own pipeline on the public reads, namely fastp trimming at Q25 and MiXCR clone calling, and kept in-frame beta chains. Rows merge per CDR3 protein into single entries with the most common DNA and genes. Here the sample has 150,000 to 200,000 distinct CDR3 sequences; around 11% occur a single time. Clones ranked in the top ten supply around 40% of the sample.

The material was CD8+ T cells sorted from PBMCs, obtained around 25 months after vaccination. The receptor's source is a man aged 50 to 69 who received an inactivated influenza vaccine. Donor details come from another sample of the same person, matched by shared clones. The chain is made from TRBV6-2 or TRBV6-3 and TRBJ2-7, with an unclear D gene assignment. The bases are TGTGCCAGCAGTTTTATGGACGGTTCCCAGTACGAGCAGTACTTC. This codes for CASSFMDGSQYEQYF.